The 5 T cell receptor beta chains below all came from one sample that was sequenced in a study of T-cell reconstitution after alpha-beta-depleted transplantation in children. A library of TCRbeta sequences, prepared with unique molecular identifiers, was generated. TCRdb fed the PCR reads into MiXCR, producing one record per CDR3 protein. The table lists approximately 490,000 distinct CDR3 sequences, over 9.5% of them singletons, with about 2.1% in the top ten. The sequencing used PBMCs, collected before TCRalphabeta/CD19-depleted stem cell transplant. The receptor source for this set is a child aged 2-15 years with inherited bone marrow failure, due to receive a stem cell transplant.

In the case of this clonotype: A read error may be the cause here, since a much bigger clone is one base away. This chain connects TRBV29-1 to TRBJ2-2; D remains ambiguous. In germline, CDR1 is SQVTM, CDR2 ANQGSEA. V was clipped by 6 bases and J by 4 bases, with 9 bases between them. CDR3 length: 12 residues. In DNA, the CDR3 is TGCAGCGTGCCGGGCGTCACCGGGGAGCTGTTTTTT. Residues: CSVPGVTGELFF.

This clonotype was seen ten or more times. The chain joins TRBV28 to TRBJ2-6, with D maybe TRBD1 (6 bases). V was trimmed by 4 bases and J by 0 bases, leaving 13 bases between them. This CDR3 has 17 amino acids. Looked up from germline, CDR1 is MDHEN and CDR2 is SYDVKM. Here the CDR3 reads CASSSPGQPSGANVLTF. CDR3 coding DNA: TGTGCCAGCAGTTCACCGGGACAACCCTCTGGGGCCAACGTCCTGACTTTC.

J is TRBJ2-2 and V is TRBV4-2, with 8 bases that match TRBD2. The germline V gene has CDR1 LGHNA and CDR2 YNFKEQ. The CDR3 totals 16 residues. Losses at the gene ends were 0 bases for V and 5 bases for J; bases not matched to a gene: 5. The CDR3 nucleotides read TGTGCCAGCAGCCAAGATCAAGCGGGAGAAACCGGGGAGCTGTTTTTT. Amino acids: CASSQDQAGETGELFF.

The sample holds many counts of this clonotype. V gene TRBV27 combines with J gene TRBJ1-5, with a possible D match to TRBD1 (5 bases). CDR1 is MNHEY and CDR2 is SMNVEV in the germline V gene (reference sequence). Trimming left V 5 bases short and J 6 bases short, with 23 bases between. The CDR3 runs to 17 residues. The CDR3 region is CASSPRGWQGGSQPQHF. Here the CDR3 DNA reads TGTGCCAGCAGTCCCCGTGGGTGGCAGGGCGGGAGTCAGCCCCAGCATTTT.

This chain connects TRBV4-3 to TRBJ1-2; D not resolved. CDR3 size: 14 residues. V lost 0 bases to trimming and J lost 6 bases, with 11 bases between them. The V gene's germline CDR1 is LGHNA and CDR2 YSLEER. The DNA of the CDR3 is TGCGCCAGCAGCCAAGAAAAACGAGGAGATGGCTACACCTTC. It translates to CASSQEKRGDGYTF.